This T cell receptor (beta chain) was retrieved from a study of shared clonotypes between healthy human individuals. Study-wide context: Per donor, CD8 memory used one plate, CD8 naive used two, CD4 memory used three and CD4 naive used three.

Original data processing: Junction-only immunoSEQ sequences carried no quality scores, so filtering differed. Assay used: immunoSEQ multiplex PCR; TCRdb lists only in-frame clones, some missing. The V and J calls and clone size were taken over from that table, and D and trimming were inferred from the DNA. The sample contains about 110,000 clones, roughly 70% of which appear only once. The TCR was taken from a woman aged 25 to 45 in good health. The sample was memory CD8+ T cells sorted from blood. Stated subset: CD45RO+ cells pooled with CCR7-negative TemRA cells.

The CDR3 protein is CASSIPHESEKLFF. The DNA of the CDR3 is TGTGCCAGTAGTATCCCCCACGAATCGGAAAAACTGTTTTTT. This chain connects TRBV19 to TRBJ1-4; no definite D call. Germline V lookup: CDR1 LNHDA, CDR2 SQIVND (reference sequence). The CDR3 is 14 residues long. Trimming took off 3 bases at V and 8 bases at J, with 13 bases between the two ends. Variable domain in full (rest from reference TRBV19 and TRBJ1-4): DGGITQSPKYLFRKEGQNVTLSCEQNLNHDAMYWYRQDPGQGLRLIYYSQIVNDFQKGDIAEGYSVSREKKESFPLTVTSAQKNPTAFYLCASSIPHESEKLFFGSGTQLSVL.